This T cell receptor beta chain was sequenced in a study of blood T cells in healthy people across ages. This clonotype turned up a few times. The total RNA that was extracted per sample amounted to at least 5.5 micrograms. The CDR3 runs 16 residues. V was trimmed by 6 bases and J by 7 bases, leaving 25 bases between them. Germline V gene sequence: CDR1 DFQATT, CDR2 SNEGSKA (reference sequence). Together with a sample-barcoded 5' primer, a J-beta primer mix was included in a second PCR lasting roughly 6 to 12 cycles. TCRdb recomputed calls from the 5' RACE reads with MiXCR, one row per CDR3 protein. This table holds 1 million or so distinct CDR3 sequences, more than 35% found once.

The rearrangement links TRBV20-1 to TRBJ2-1, with D tentatively TRBD2 (6 bases). The clonotype originates from a woman aged 55-70 years in good health. Sequencing input: blood. The CDR3, as DNA: TGCAGTGCCCCCAGACTAGAGGGCCTGGTCGGAAATGAGCAGTTCTTC. Protein: CSAPRLEGLVGNEQFF.